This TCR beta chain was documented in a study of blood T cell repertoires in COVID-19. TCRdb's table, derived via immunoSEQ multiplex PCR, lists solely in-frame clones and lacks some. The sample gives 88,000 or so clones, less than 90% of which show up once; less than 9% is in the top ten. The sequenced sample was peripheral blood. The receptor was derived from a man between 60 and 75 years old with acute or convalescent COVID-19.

The CDR3 DNA sequence: TGCGCCAGCAGCCCGATACCGGGACTAGCTGTGTACGAGCAGTACTTC. It specifies CASSPIPGLAVYEQYF. The V call is TRBV4-1, the J call TRBJ2-7; the match to TRBD2 covers 9 bases. Germline CDR1 MGHRA, CDR2 YSYEKL. The CDR3 covers 16 residues. Trimming at V came to 4 bases and at J to 4 bases, leaving 11 bases not matched to a gene.